This is a list of T cell receptor beta chains from one sample in a study of cytomegalovirus exposure and HLA in healthy donors. Assay used: immunoSEQ multiplex PCR; TCRdb lists only in-frame clones, some missing. Among under 95,000 clones listed, about 80% were seen once. Sequenced sample: PBMCs. The receptors come from a man aged 30-40 years in good health and CMV-seropositive. Each CDR3 is given with its conserved first and last residue. The order of the fields is V gene, J gene, CDR3 protein.

>TRBV6-5|TRBJ1-3
CAARSTGMGNTIYF
>TRBV4-1|TRBJ2-5
CASSQTIGETQYF
>TRBV9|TRBJ2-5
CASSVGQGGETQYF
>TRBV2|TRBJ2-1
CASSGSVTFSYNEQFF
>TRBV6-1|TRBJ2-3
CASSELAGASTDTQYF
>TRBV18|TRBJ1-2
CASSPVGAQGYGYTF
>TRBV28|TRBJ1-1
CASSPGHLNTEAFF
>TRBV6-6|TRBJ2-6
CASSLLIPSGANVLTF
>TRBV5-1|TRBJ2-2
CASVLFTGSKRELFF
>TRBV19|TRBJ1-6
CASKEQGYNSPLHF
>TRBV14|TRBJ2-2
CASSQEGGRVGAGELFF
>TRBV27|TRBJ2-1
CASSLYTSSSSYNEQFF
>TRBV7-2|TRBJ2-6
CASSLATGSWANVLTF
>TRBV5-1|TRBJ2-3
CASSLQGGAKDTQYF
>TRBV19|TRBJ2-5
CASSNPASGGKKTQYF
>TRBV10-3|TRBJ1-5
CAIRQGNQPQHF
>TRBV28|TRBJ2-3
CASSSSGQGLADTQYF
>TRBV29-1|TRBJ2-5
CSVNRDTKTQYF
>TRBV4-2|TRBJ2-6
CASSQDPSGGASTGANVLTF
>TRBV29-1|TRBJ1-1
CSVEAGYLNTEAFF
>TRBV28|TRBJ1-2
CASSFRGGYTF
>TRBV7-9|TRBJ2-5
CASSLEVRGIQETQYF